This entry describes one T cell receptor beta chain. These data come from a study of blood T cell repertoires in COVID-19. CDR3 length equals 18 residues. The germline V gene has CDR1 MNHEY and CDR2 SMNVEV (reference sequence). Trimming stripped 5 bases from V and 7 bases from J, with 27 bases between. Generated by immunoSEQ multiplex PCR, the TCRdb table keeps only in-frame clones and is missing some. Of some 15,000 clones detected, roughly 80% appear once; the ten largest clones hold approximately 32%. V is TRBV27 and J is TRBJ2-1, with D perhaps TRBD2 (5 bases). The specimen was peripheral blood. The clonotype originates from a man aged 65 to 85 with active or convalescent COVID-19. CDR3 in DNA: TGTGCCAGCAGTCCCCCTGGAGCGGAGAATCTCTCTCGGAATGAGCAGTTCTTC. This codes for CASSPPGAENLSRNEQFF.